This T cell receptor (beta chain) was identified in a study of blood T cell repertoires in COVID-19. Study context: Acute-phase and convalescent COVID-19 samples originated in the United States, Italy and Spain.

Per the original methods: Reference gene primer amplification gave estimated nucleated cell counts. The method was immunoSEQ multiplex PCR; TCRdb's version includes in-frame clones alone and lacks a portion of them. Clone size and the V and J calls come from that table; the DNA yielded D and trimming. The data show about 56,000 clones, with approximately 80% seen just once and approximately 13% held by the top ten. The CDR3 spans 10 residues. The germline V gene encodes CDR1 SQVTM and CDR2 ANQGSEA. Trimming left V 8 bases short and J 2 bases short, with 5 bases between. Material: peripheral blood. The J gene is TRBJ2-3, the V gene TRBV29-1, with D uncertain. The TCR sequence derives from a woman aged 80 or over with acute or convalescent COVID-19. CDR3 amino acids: CSTNTDTQYF. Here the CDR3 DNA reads TGCAGCACTAACACAGATACGCAGTATTTT.